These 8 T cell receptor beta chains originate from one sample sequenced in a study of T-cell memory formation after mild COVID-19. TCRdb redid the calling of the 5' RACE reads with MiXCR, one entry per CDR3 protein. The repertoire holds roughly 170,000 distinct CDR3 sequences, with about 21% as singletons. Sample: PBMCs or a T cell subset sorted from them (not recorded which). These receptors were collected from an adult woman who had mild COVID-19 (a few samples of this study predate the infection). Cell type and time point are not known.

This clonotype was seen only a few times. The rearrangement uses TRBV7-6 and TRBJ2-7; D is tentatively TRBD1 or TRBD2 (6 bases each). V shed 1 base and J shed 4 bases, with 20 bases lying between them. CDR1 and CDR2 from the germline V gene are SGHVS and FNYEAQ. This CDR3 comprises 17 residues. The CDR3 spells CASSLEGGGQAEYEQYF. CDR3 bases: TGTGCCAGCAGCTTAGAGGGGGGCGGTCAGGCTGAGTACGAGCAGTACTTC.

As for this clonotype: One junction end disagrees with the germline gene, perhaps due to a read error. DNA of the CDR3: TGTGCCAGTAGTATGGCGGATACGGGCACTGAAGATTTCTTT. This codes for CASSMADTGTEDFF. The rearrangement links TRBV19 to TRBJ1-1; D gene ambiguous. CDR3 size: 14 residues. Germline V gene data show CDR1 as LNHDA and CDR2 as SQIVND (reference sequence).

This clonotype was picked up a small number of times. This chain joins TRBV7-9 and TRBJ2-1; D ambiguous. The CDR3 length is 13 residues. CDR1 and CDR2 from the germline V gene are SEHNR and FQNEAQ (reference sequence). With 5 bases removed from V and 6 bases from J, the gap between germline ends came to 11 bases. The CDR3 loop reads CASSPPRFNEQFF. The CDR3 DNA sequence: TGTGCCAGCAGCCCCCCCCGCTTCAATGAGCAGTTCTTC. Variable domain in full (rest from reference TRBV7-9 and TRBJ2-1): DTGVSQNPRHKITKRGQNVTFRCDPISEHNRLYWYRQTLGQGPEFLTYFQNEAQLEKSRLLSDRFSAERPKGSFSTLEIQRTEQGDSAMYLCASSPPRFNEQFFGPGTRLTVL.

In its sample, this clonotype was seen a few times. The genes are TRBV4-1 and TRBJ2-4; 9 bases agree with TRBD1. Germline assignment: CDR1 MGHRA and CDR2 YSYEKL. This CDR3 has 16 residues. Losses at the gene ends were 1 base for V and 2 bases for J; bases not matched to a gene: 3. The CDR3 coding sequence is TGCGCCAGCAGCCAAGCACAGGGGGCGACCAAAAACATTCAGTACTTC. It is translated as CASSQAQGATKNIQYF.

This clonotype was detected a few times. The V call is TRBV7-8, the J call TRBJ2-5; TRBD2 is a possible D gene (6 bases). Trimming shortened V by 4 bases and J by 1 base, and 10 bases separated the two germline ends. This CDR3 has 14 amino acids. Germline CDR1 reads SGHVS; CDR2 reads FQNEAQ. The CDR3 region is CASSSLGGQETQYF. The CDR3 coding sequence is TGTGCCAGCAGCTCTCTCGGGGGCCAAGAGACCCAGTACTTC.

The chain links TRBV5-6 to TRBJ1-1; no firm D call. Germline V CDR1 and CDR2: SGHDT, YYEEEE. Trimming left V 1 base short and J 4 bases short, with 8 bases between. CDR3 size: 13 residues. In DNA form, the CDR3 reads TGTGCCAGCAGCTTGAGTTCGGCCACTGAAGCTTTCTTT. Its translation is CASSLSSATEAFF.

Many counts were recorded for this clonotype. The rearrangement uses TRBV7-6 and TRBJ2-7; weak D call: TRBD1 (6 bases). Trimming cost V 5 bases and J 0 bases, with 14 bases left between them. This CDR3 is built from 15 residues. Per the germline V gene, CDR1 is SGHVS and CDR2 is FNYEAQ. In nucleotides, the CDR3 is TGTGCCAGCAGCCTGAGACAGGCTAGCTCCTACGAGCAGTACTTC. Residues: CASSLRQASSYEQYF.

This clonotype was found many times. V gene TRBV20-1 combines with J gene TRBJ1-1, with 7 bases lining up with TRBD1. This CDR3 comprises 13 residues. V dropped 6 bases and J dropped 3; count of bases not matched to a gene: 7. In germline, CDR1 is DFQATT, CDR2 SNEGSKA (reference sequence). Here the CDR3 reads CSASGGMDTEAFF. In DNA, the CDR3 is TGCAGTGCCTCAGGGGGGATGGACACTGAAGCTTTCTTT.